These 8 T cell receptor beta chains were sequenced from one sample in a study of cytomegalovirus exposure and HLA in healthy donors. The repertoire was sequenced with immunoSEQ multiplex PCR; TCRdb's copy has only in-frame clones and lacks some. The repertoire includes hundreds of thousands of clones, 88% of them detected once, and 0.92% sits in the top ten. Sequencing was done on a sample of PBMCs. The receptors here all came from a woman between 18 and 30 years old in good health and CMV-seronegative.

The V and J genes are TRBV9 and TRBJ1-1; no clear D. The V and J ends lost 0 bases and 6 bases respectively, with 9 bases between them. This CDR3 has 13 residues. Looked up from germline, CDR1 is SGDLS and CDR2 is YYNGEE. The CDR3 sequence is CASSVGVTAEAFF. The CDR3, as DNA: TGTGCCAGCAGCGTAGGCGTTACCGCTGAAGCTTTCTTT.

The rearrangement uses TRBV4-3 and TRBJ1-2; weak D call: TRBD1 (6 bases). CDR1 and CDR2 (germline): LGHNA, YSLEER. The CDR3 is 15 amino acids. Trimming cost V 1 base and J 7 bases, with 16 bases left between them. Here the CDR3 reads CASSQVAGETSGYTF. CDR3 coding DNA: TGCGCCAGCAGCCAAGTAGCAGGGGAGACGAGTGGCTACACCTTC.

The chain carries TRBV28 and TRBJ1-5, with D possibly TRBD1 on 5 matching bases. The CDR3 runs to 19 residues. CDR1 is MDHEN and CDR2 is SYDVKM in the germline V gene. With 4 bases removed from V and 0 bases from J, the gap between germline ends came to 22 bases. DNA for the CDR3: TGTGCCAGCAGTTGGGCCGCGGGACGGCCTTTTGATAGCAATCAGCCCCAGCATTTT. Protein product: CASSWAAGRPFDSNQPQHF.

The chain combines TRBV6-1 with TRBJ2-1; the match to TRBD1 covers 9 bases. This CDR3 has 15 amino acids. Germline V gives CDR1 MNHNS, CDR2 SASEGT. Losses at the gene ends were 5 bases for V and 10 bases for J; bases not matched to a gene: 12. CDR3 region: CASSLTGTGKWEQFF. As DNA, the CDR3 is TGTGCCAGCAGTTTAACCGGGACAGGGAAGTGGGAGCAGTTCTTC.

This chain uses TRBV4-1 with TRBJ2-5, with D possibly being TRBD2 (6 bases). The V end lost 7 bases, the J end lost 3 bases, and 9 bases lay between the germline ends. Germline CDR1 and CDR2: MGHRA and YSYEKL. The CDR3 spans 12 residues. The CDR3 coding sequence is TGCGCCAGCACGCCTAGCGAAGAGACCCAGTACTTC. Amino acid sequence: CASTPSEETQYF.

This clone was observed a few times. The J gene is TRBJ2-6, the V gene TRBV29-1; D is ambiguous. V was trimmed by 2 bases and J by 0 bases, leaving 14 bases between them. The CDR3 spans 17 residues. In germline, CDR1 is SQVTM, CDR2 ANQGSEA. CDR3 sequence reads: CSVELTPMSSGANVLTF. As DNA, the CDR3 is TGCAGCGTTGAACTCACCCCGATGAGCTCTGGGGCCAACGTCCTGACTTTC.

The chain uses TRBV11-2 and TRBJ1-1; D possibly corresponds to TRBD1 (5 bases). Trimming stripped 1 base from V and 2 bases from J, with 5 bases between. Per germline, CDR1 SGHAT and CDR2 FQNNGV. The CDR3 is 13 residues long. The DNA for the CDR3 is TGTGCCAGCAGCTTAGGGGGCAACACTGAAGCTTTCTTT. Amino acids: CASSLGGNTEAFF.

This chain links TRBV28 with TRBJ1-5; no definite D call. The CDR3 extends over 15 amino acids. CDR1 MDHEN and CDR2 SYDVKM come from the germline V gene. The V and J ends lost 1 base and 1 base respectively, with 8 bases between them. The CDR3 loop reads CASSLLTGSNQPQHF. The CDR3 region has the DNA TGTGCCAGCAGTTTATTAACGGGGAGCAATCAGCCCCAGCATTTT.